The rows below give T cell receptor beta chains drawn from one sample of a study of blood T cell repertoires in COVID-19. The data were produced by immunoSEQ multiplex PCR, yet TCRdb's version contains in-frame clones alone and is incomplete. Found here are 180,000 or so clones, 65% to 85% of them singletons; the top ten hold over 6.5%. Sequencing was performed on PBMCs or T cells enriched from blood (not recorded which). The receptors stem from a middle-aged man who had recovered from COVID-19. Both conserved end residues are part of each CDR3. D genes are given only for firm matches. Where a row states a size, it is once, few, many or the class of an expanded clone; other rows omit it.

V: TRBV4-2; J: TRBJ1-5; size: .; D: .; DNA: TGTGCCAGCAGCCAAGATTTTTCGGTCAATCAGCCCCAGCATTTT; CDR3: CASSQDFSVNQPQHF
V: TRBV4-1; J: TRBJ1-3; size: .; D: TRBD1; DNA: TGCGCCAGCAGCCTCGTCACCGGGACAGGGGGACAAAACTCTGGAAACACCATATATTTT; CDR3: CASSLVTGTGGQNSGNTIYF
V: TRBV11-3; J: TRBJ2-7; size: .; D: TRBD1; DNA: TGTGCCAGCAGCGGACGACAGGGGGCATCGAGCGAGCAGTACTTC; CDR3: CASSGRQGASSEQYF
V: TRBV6-5; J: TRBJ1-2; size: once; D: TRBD1; DNA: TGTGCCAGCAGTCGGGACAGGGGATTCTATGGCTACACCTTC; CDR3: CASSRDRGFYGYTF
V: TRBV4-1; J: TRBJ1-3; size: .; D: .; DNA: TGCGCCAGCAGCCACGCCGGGACATCCCCCTCTGGAAACACCATATATTTT; CDR3: CASSHAGTSPSGNTIYF
V: TRBV5-1; J: TRBJ2-1; size: .; D: .; DNA: TGCGCCAGCAGCTGGGGGGGTCTTGGACAGGGCTTCTACAATGAGCAGTTCTTC; CDR3: CASSWGGLGQGFYNEQFF
V: TRBV10-3; J: TRBJ1-4; size: .; D: .; DNA: TGTGCCATCAGTGAGACGGTTGGGGGGACTAATGAAAAACTGTTTTTT; CDR3: CAISETVGGTNEKLFF
V: TRBV6-5; J: TRBJ1-6; size: .; D: .; DNA: TGTGCCAGCACAACAGGGCCGAATTCACCCCTCCACTTT; CDR3: CASTTGPNSPLHF
V: TRBV4-2; J: TRBJ2-5; size: .; D: TRBD2; DNA: TGTGCCAGCAGCCAAGACCTAGCGGGGGTAGAGACCCAGTACTTC; CDR3: CASSQDLAGVETQYF
V: TRBV5-5; J: TRBJ1-3; size: .; D: .; DNA: TGTGCCAGCAGCTCCCGCGCAGGGGCTGGAAACACCATATATTTT; CDR3: CASSSRAGAGNTIYF